This TCR beta chain came from a study of OX40 agonist ivuxolimab in advanced cancers. Study-level points and caveats: Low normalized T-cell clonal expansion was additionally recorded for some nonresponders.

Clones were sequenced by immunoSEQ multiplex PCR, and TCRdb holds only the in-frame ones, with some missing. Of roughly 80,000 clones listed, 90% are singletons. About this clone: Its antigen is as yet unknown.

Source: CD4+ or CD8+ T cells sorted from blood, taken in a trial of the OX40 agonist ivuxolimab. The TCR was taken from an adult with an advanced solid tumor such as melanoma, head and neck, liver or kidney cancer.

The CDR3 loop is CASSFSGAPNTGELFF. DNA for the CDR3: TGCGCCAGCAGCTTTAGCGGGGCCCCGAACACCGGGGAGCTGTTTTTT. V gene TRBV5-1 combines with J gene TRBJ2-2, with 8 bases fitting TRBD2. The CDR3 is made up of 16 amino acids. Germline V lookup: CDR1 SGHRS, CDR2 YFSETQ. V lost 2 bases and J lost 0; bases outside the gene matches: 3. The full variable domain, its missing parts supplied by reference TRBV5-1 and TRBJ2-2, is KAGVTQTPRYLIKTRGQQVTLSCSPISGHRSVSWYQQTPGQGLQFLFEYFSETQRNKGNFPGRFSGRQFSNSRSEMNVSTLELGDSALYLCASSFSGAPNTGELFFGEGSRLTVL.